The 2 T cell receptor beta chains listed next were all sequenced from one sample in a study of CD8 T cells in ankylosing spondylitis. Study-wide results and caveats: Characteristic of ankylosing spondylitis blood, it appeared, was a TCR beta motif comprising about eight highly homologous variants.

Each CDR3 protein is one row after TCRdb ran MiXCR on the 5' RACE reads. The sample holds approximately 140,000 distinct CDR3 sequences, over 15% seen once. These receptors' targets are unknown. The sample taken for sequencing was blood, either unsorted or a sorted T cell fraction (not recorded which). These receptors originate from a male donor with ankylosing spondylitis.

This sequence joins TRBV13 and TRBJ2-5; 12 positions match TRBD2. Trimming at V came to 5 bases and at J to 0 bases, leaving 7 bases not matched to a gene. Per germline, CDR1 PRHDT and CDR2 FYEKMQ (reference sequence). The CDR3 extends over 17 amino acids. CDR3 bases: TGTGCCAGCAGCCTGACTAGCGGGAGTCCCAACCAAGAGACCCAGTACTTC. This codes for CASSLTSGSPNQETQYF.

This clonotype appeared a few times. The chain combines TRBV28 with TRBJ2-3, with no clear D. The CDR3 is 15 residues long. Trimming removed 7 bases at V and 2 bases at J, with 16 bases between. Germline V lookup: CDR1 MDHEN, CDR2 SYDVKM. CDR3 sequence reads: CASIELGRYTDTQYF. The CDR3, as DNA: TGTGCCAGCATCGAGTTAGGGCGGTACACAGATACGCAGTATTTT.